This TCR beta chain is from a study of early T cells in non-severe SARS-CoV-2 infection. This clonotype has ten or more counts. No antigen is known for it. Unique molecular identifiers (one per individual cDNA molecule) were attached. TCRdb recomputed calls from the 5' RACE reads with MiXCR, one row per CDR3 protein. This table holds 35,000 to 45,000 distinct CDR3 sequences, about 5.9% found once. Germline V gene lookup returns CDR1 SGHTA and CDR2 FQGNSA. The CDR3 is made up of 13 amino acids. The V end lost 4 bases, the J end lost 15 bases, and 19 bases lay between the germline ends. Findings of the study overall: Private and CD4 specificities were missed by VDJdb matching, skewed to anti-spike CD8.

The chain joins TRBV7-2 to TRBJ2-1, with a possible D match to TRBD2 (6 bases). The TCR originated in an adult who was a healthcare worker with PCR-confirmed SARS-CoV-2 infection or an uninfected control (not recorded which). The specimen comprised whole blood, sampled at baseline. The CDR3: CASSSRAVPEGFF. The CDR3 region has the DNA TGTGCCAGCAGCTCCCGGGCTGTCCCGGAGGGGTTCTTC.